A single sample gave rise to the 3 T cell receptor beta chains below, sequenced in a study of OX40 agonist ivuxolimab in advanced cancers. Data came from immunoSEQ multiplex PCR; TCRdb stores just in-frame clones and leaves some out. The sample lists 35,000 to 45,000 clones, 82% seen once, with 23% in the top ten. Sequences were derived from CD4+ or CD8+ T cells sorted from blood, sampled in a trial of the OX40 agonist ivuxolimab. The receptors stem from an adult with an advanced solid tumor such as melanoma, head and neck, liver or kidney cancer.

CDR3 loop: CASSPDWRRNTEAFF. The CDR3 DNA is TGCGCCAGCAGCCCGGACTGGAGGAGGAACACTGAAGCTTTCTTT. The chain uses TRBV4-1 and TRBJ1-1; D not resolved. The CDR3 consists of 15 residues. V was trimmed by 4 bases and J by 1 base, leaving 13 bases between them. Germline-derived CDR1 and CDR2 are MGHRA and YSYEKL.

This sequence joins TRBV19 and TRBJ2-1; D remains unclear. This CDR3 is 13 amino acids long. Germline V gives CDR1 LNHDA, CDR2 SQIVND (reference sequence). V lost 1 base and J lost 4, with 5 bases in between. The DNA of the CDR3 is TGTGCCAGTAGTATAGTACTGTACAATGAGCAGTTCTTC. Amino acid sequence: CASSIVLYNEQFF.

DNA of the CDR3: TGTGCCAGTAGCCAAATCCCCGGGACAGGGTTTGGTACTAATGAAAAACTGTTTTTT. Amino acids: CASSQIPGTGFGTNEKLFF. This sequence joins TRBV19 and TRBJ1-4, with 9 bases that match TRBD1. Trimming at V came to 6 bases and at J to 2 bases, leaving 16 bases not matched to a gene. CDR3 size: 19 residues. Germline values: CDR1 LNHDA, CDR2 SQIVND (reference sequence).